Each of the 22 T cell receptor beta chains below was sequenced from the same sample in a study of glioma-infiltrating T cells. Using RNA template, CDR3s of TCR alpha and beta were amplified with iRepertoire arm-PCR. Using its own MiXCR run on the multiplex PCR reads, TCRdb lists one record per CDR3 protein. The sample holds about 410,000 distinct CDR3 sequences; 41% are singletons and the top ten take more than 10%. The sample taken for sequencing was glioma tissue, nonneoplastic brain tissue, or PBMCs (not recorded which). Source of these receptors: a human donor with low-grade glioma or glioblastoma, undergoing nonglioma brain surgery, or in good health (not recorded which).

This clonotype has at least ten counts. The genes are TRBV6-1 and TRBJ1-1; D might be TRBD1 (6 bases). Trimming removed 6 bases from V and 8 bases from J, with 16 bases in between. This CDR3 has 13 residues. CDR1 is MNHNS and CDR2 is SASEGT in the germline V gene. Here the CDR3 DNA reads TGTGCCAGCAGACCCAACACAGGGACCGAAGCTTTCTTT. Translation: CASRPNTGTEAFF.

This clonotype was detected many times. The CDR3 DNA sequence: TGCAGTGCTAGATCTGCGCGGGAGGGCGGAGATACGCAGTATTTT. Encoded protein: CSARSAREGGDTQYF. This rearrangement joins TRBV20-1 to TRBJ2-3, with 9 bases that match TRBD2. This CDR3 is built from 15 residues. V shed 2 bases and J 5 bases; nucleotides not matched to a gene: 8. Germline V gene data show CDR1 as DFQATT and CDR2 as SNEGSKA (reference sequence).

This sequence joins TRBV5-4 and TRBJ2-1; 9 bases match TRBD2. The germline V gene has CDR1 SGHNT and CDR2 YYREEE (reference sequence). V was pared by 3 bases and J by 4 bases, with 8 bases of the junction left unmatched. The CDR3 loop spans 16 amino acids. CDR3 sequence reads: CASSSLDSGRYNEQFF. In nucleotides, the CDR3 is TGTGCCAGCAGCTCCCTGGATAGCGGGAGATACAATGAGCAGTTCTTC.

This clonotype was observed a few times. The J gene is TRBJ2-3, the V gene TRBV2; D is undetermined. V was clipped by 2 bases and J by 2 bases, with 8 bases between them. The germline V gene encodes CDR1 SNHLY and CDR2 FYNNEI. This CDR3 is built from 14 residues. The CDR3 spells CASSEQPITDTQYF. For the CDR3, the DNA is TGTGCCAGCAGTGAACAGCCTATCACAGATACGCAGTATTTT.

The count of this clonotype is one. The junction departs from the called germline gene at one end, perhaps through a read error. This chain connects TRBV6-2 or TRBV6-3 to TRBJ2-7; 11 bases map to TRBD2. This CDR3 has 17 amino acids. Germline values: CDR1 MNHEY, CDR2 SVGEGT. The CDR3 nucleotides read TGTGCCAGCAGTTCCGACAGGCTCACTAGCGGGAGATACGTGCAGTACTTC. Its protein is CASSSDRLTSGRYVQYF.

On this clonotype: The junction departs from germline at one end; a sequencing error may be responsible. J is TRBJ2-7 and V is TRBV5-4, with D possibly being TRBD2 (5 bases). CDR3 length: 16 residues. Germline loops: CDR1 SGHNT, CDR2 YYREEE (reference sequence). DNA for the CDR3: TGTGCCAGCAGCTTGGCCGGACCCAAATTCGGGAACGAGGAGTACTTC. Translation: CASSLAGPKFGNEEYF.

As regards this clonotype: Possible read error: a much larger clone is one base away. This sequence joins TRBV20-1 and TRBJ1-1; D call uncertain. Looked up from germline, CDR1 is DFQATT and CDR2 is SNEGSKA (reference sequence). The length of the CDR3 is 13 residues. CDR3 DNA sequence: TGCAGTGATAGAGATTACGGAAGGAGTGAAGCTTTCTTT. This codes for CSDRDYGRSEAFF.

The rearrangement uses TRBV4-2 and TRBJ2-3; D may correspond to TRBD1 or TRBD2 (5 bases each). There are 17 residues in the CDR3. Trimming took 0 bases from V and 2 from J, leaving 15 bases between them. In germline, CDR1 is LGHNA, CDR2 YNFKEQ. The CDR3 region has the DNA TGTGCCAGCAGCCAAGATGGGACGGGCCTGTACACAGATACGCAGTATTTT. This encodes CASSQDGTGLYTDTQYF.

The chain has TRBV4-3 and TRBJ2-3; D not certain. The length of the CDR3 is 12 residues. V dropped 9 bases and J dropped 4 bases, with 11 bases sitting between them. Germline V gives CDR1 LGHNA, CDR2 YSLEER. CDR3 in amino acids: CASSGGADTQYF. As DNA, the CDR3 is TGCGCCAGTTCGGGTGGGGCAGATACGCAGTATTTT.

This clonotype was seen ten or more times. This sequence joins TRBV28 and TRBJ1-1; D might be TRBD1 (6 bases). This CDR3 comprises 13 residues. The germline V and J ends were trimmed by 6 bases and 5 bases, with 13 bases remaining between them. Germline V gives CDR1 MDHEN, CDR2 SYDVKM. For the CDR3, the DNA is TGTGCCAGCAGATTTCTCAGGGGAACTGAAGCTTTCTTT. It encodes CASRFLRGTEAFF.

For the CDR3, the DNA is TGCGCCAGCACCCCGCTTAGCGCGCCCTACGAGCAGTACTTC. Its translation: CASTPLSAPYEQYF. This chain joins TRBV4-3 and TRBJ2-7; TRBD2 is a possible D gene (5 bases). Trimming pared 7 bases from V and 2 bases from J, leaving 15 bases between. Germline-derived CDR1 and CDR2 are LGHNA and YSLEER. This CDR3 spans 14 amino acids.

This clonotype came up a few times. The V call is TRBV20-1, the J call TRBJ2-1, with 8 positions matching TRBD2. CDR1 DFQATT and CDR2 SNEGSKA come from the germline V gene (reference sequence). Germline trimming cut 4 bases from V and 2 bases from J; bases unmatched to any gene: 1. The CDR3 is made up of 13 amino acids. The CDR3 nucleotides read TGCAGTGCTAATAGCGGGGCCTACAATGAGCAGTTCTTC. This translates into CSANSGAYNEQFF.

For the CDR3, the DNA is TGCAGCGCACGACAGCCATCTTACAATGAGCAGTTCTTC. Translating gives CSARQPSYNEQFF. The J gene is TRBJ2-1, the V gene TRBV29-1; D perhaps matches TRBD1 (5 bases). This CDR3 has 13 residues. Germline CDR1 reads SQVTM; CDR2 reads ANQGSEA. Trimming left V 7 bases short and J 4 bases short, with 14 bases between.

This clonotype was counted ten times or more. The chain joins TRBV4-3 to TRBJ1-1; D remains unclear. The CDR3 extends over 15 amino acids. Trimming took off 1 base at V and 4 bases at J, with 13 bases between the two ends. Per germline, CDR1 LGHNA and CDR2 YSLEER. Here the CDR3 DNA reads TGCGCCAGCAGCCAAGGAGGGCAGGCGGGCACTGAAGCTTTCTTT. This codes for CASSQGGQAGTEAFF.

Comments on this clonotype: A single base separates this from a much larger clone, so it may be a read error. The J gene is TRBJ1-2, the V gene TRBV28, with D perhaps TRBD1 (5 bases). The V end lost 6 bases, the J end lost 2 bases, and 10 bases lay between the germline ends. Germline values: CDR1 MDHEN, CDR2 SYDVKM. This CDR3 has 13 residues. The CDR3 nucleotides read TGTGCCAGCAGCCGGGGGGACAACTATGGCTACACCTTC. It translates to CASSRGDNYGYTF.

The CDR3 reads CASSYWTSGSSYEQYF. The CDR3 region has the DNA TGTGCCAGCAGTTACTGGACTAGCGGGAGCTCCTACGAGCAGTACTTC. The chain recombines TRBV6-2 or TRBV6-3 with TRBJ2-7; TRBD2 matches at 13 bases. The V and J ends lost 1 base and 0 bases, in that order; junction bases with no gene match: 0. This CDR3 spans 16 amino acids. Germline assignment: CDR1 MNHEY and CDR2 SVGEGT.

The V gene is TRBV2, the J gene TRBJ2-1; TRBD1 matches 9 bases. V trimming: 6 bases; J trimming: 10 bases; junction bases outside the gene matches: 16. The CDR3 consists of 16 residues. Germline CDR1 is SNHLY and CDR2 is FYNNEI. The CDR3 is CASSHHKDRGGYEQFF. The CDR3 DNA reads TGTGCCAGCAGCCATCATAAGGACAGGGGTGGCTACGAGCAGTTCTTC.

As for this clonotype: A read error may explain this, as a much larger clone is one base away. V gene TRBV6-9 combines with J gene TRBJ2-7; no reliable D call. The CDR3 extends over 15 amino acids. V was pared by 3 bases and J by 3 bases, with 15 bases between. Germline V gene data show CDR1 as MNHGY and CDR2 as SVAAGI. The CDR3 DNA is TGTGCCAGCAGTTACTCGGATGCGGAAAGCTACGAGCAGTACTTC. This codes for CASSYSDAESYEQYF.

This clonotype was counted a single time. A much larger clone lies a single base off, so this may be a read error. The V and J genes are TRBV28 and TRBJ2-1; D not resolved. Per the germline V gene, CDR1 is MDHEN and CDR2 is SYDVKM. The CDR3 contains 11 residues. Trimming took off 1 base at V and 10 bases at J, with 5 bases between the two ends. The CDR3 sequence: CASSLSHEQFF. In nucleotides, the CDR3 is TGTGCCAGCAGTTTATCCCACGAGCAGTTCTTC. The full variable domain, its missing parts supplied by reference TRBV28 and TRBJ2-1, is DVKVTQSSRYLVKRTGEKVFLECVQDMDHENMFWYRQDPGLGLRLIYFSYDVKMKEKGDIPEGYSVSREKKERFSLILESASTNQTSMYLCASSLSHEQFFGPGTRLTVL.

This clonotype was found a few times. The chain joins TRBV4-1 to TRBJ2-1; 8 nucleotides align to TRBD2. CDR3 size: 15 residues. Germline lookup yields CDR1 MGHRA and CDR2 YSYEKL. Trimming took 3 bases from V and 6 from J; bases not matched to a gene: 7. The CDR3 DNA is TGCGCCAGCAGCCATACTAGCGGACTCTTCAATGAGCAGTTCTTC. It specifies CASSHTSGLFNEQFF.

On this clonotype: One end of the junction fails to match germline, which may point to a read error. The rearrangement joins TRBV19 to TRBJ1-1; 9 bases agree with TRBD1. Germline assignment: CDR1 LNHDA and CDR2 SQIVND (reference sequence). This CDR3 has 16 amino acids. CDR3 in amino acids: CASSRDRVTMNTEAFF. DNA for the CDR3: TGTGCCAGCAGTAGGGACAGGGTTACCATGAACACTGAAGCTTTCTTT.

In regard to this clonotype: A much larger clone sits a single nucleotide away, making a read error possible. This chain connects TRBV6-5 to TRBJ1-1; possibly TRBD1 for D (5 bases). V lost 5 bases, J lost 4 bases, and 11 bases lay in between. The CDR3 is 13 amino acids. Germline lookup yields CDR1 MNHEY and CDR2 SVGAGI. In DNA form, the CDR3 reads TGTGCCAGCAGTCGGGGGACCTGCACTGAAGCTTTCTTT. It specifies CASSRGTCTEAFF.